This T cell receptor (beta chain) comes out of a study of shared clonotypes between healthy human individuals. Study at large: Per donor, three plates held CD4 naive cells, three held CD4 memory, two held CD8 naive and one held CD8 memory.

Genomic DNA from each subset was divided evenly over several immunoSEQ plates. Method: immunoSEQ multiplex PCR; TCRdb's copy keeps in-frame clones and lacks some. Among 2 million to 2.5 million clones, 90% to 96% were seen once, and the ten largest hold 0.13%. V shed 4 bases and J 5 bases; nucleotides not matched to a gene: 6. From germline, CDR1 is SGHRS and CDR2 YFSETQ. The CDR3 has 14 amino acids. Input material: naive CD4+ T cells sorted from blood. Subset given: CD45RA+ positively selected. The clonotype was recovered from a man aged 18 to 29 in good health. The chain combines TRBV5-1 with TRBJ2-7, with 10 bases lining up with TRBD1. CDR3 protein: CASSQGTGANEQYF. In DNA, the CDR3 is TGCGCCAGCAGCCAAGGGACAGGGGCCAACGAGCAGTACTTC.